This TCR beta chain was identified in a study of neurological immune-mediated disorders. Germline CDR1 MNHNY, CDR2 SVGAGI (reference sequence). The CDR3 has 12 amino acids. The V end was cut by 8 bases, the J end by 6 bases, with 13 bases between. MiXCR, applied by TCRdb to the 5' RACE reads, yields one record per CDR3 protein. The sample lists 55,000 to 75,000 distinct CDR3 sequences; over 9.5% were seen once. The source is a woman aged 55-69 years with HTLV-1-associated myelopathy (HAM/TSP). This chain joins TRBV6-6 and TRBJ1-2; D gene uncertain. Specimen: PBMCs. The CDR3 DNA reads TGTGCCAGCTCGGAATTTCAGAATGGCTACACCTTC. It is translated as CASSEFQNGYTF.